One and the same sample provided the 24 T cell receptor beta chains below, sequenced in a study of shared clonotypes between healthy human individuals. TCRdb's table, derived via immunoSEQ multiplex PCR, lists solely in-frame clones and lacks some. The repertoire includes 1,400,000 or so clones, approximately 98.5% of them detected once, and under 0.45% sits in the top ten. Source material: naive CD4+ T cells sorted from blood. Subset here: CD45RA+ positively selected. The receptors come from a man aged 25-45 years in good health.

J is TRBJ2-2 and V is TRBV6-1, with a possible D match to TRBD2 (6 bases). V lost 3 bases and J 1 base, leaving 12 bases between the germline ends. CDR1 MNHNS and CDR2 SASEGT come from the germline V gene. The CDR3 runs to 16 residues. This chain's CDR3 is CASSDDGSGNTGELFF. The CDR3 DNA follows: TGTGCCAGCAGTGACGACGGGAGCGGGAACACCGGGGAGCTGTTTTTT.

V is TRBV29-1 and J is TRBJ2-7; D may correspond to TRBD1 or TRBD2 (5 bases each). Per germline, CDR1 SQVTM and CDR2 ANQGSEA. The CDR3 is 11 amino acids. V was clipped by 7 bases and J by 5 bases, with 12 bases between them. DNA of the CDR3: TGCAGCGGGAATCGAGGGGACGAGCAGTACTTC. Translation gives CSGNRGDEQYF.

The chain recombines TRBV9 with TRBJ1-1; possible D gene TRBD1, 6 bases. Trimming cost V 5 bases and J 3 bases, with 23 bases left between them. CDR1 is SGDLS, CDR2 YYNGEE, per germline. The CDR3 covers 17 residues. The CDR3 DNA reads TGTGCCAGCAGAGAACTCTCCGCAACAGGGAAGGACACTGAAGCTTTCTTT. This encodes CASRELSATGKDTEAFF.

The chain uses TRBV5-1 and TRBJ2-7; 10 positions match TRBD2. Germline assignment: CDR1 SGHRS and CDR2 YFSETQ. The J segment lost 4 bases and the V segment lost 0 bases, leaving 4 bases of the junction unmatched. This CDR3 has 15 residues. The CDR3 reads CASSLGTSGEYEQYF. As DNA, the CDR3 is TGCGCCAGCAGCTTGGGAACTAGCGGGGAGTACGAGCAGTACTTC.

This CDR3 reads CASSLTGLRETQYF. CDR3 bases: TGTGCCAGTTCATTAACTGGGTTGCGAGAGACCCAGTACTTC. V gene TRBV19 combines with J gene TRBJ2-5; D unresolved. V lost 8 bases to trimming and J lost 4 bases, with 17 bases between them. CDR3 length: 14 residues. CDR1 is LNHDA and CDR2 is SQIVND in the germline V gene (reference sequence).

The chain couples TRBV6-5 to TRBJ1-1; no clear D. V gave up 3 bases and J gave up 11 bases, with 22 bases separating them. The germline gives CDR1 MNHEY, CDR2 SVGAGI. There are 15 residues in the CDR3. The CDR3 loop reads CASSYIAQAGFGAFF. CDR3 nucleotides: TGTGCCAGCAGTTATATCGCCCAGGCTGGGTTTGGGGCTTTCTTT.

The rearrangement links TRBV28 to TRBJ2-3, with 11 bases identical to TRBD2. The J segment lost 2 bases and the V segment lost 7 bases, leaving 8 bases of the junction unmatched. CDR3 length: 16 residues. From germline, CDR1 is MDHEN and CDR2 SYDVKM. CDR3: CASNRGGLADTDTQYF. CDR3 bases: TGTGCCAGCAACCGAGGGGGACTAGCGGACACAGATACGCAGTATTTT. Supplemented by reference TRBV28 and TRBJ2-3, the full variable domain reads DVKVTQSSRYLVKRTGEKVFLECVQDMDHENMFWYRQDPGLGLRLIYFSYDVKMKEKGDIPEGYSVSREKKERFSLILESASTNQTSMYLCASNRGGLADTDTQYFGPGTRLTVL.

The rearrangement joins TRBV2 to TRBJ2-5; tentatively, D is TRBD1 or TRBD2 (5 bases each). Trimming shortened V by 11 bases and J by 1 base, and 17 bases separated the two germline ends. Germline lookup yields CDR1 SNHLY and CDR2 FYNNEI. The length of the CDR3 is 14 residues. In DNA form, the CDR3 reads TGTGCCGCCCGGGGCGAGGTCTCCCAAGAGACCCAGTACTTC. It specifies CAARGEVSQETQYF.

The CDR3 DNA sequence: TGTGCCAGCTCACCACCGCACAGGGGCCACGAGCAGTACTTC. This gives the protein CASSPPHRGHEQYF. The chain combines TRBV18 with TRBJ2-7, with 7 bases matching TRBD1. This CDR3 comprises 14 residues. V gave up 0 bases and J gave up 5 bases; unmatched junction bases: 4. Germline CDR1 is KGHSH and CDR2 is LQKENI.

This clone was seen just once. The chain uses TRBV6-4 and TRBJ2-2, with D perhaps TRBD2 (5 bases). This CDR3 has 14 residues. V shed 6 bases and J shed 8 bases, with 16 bases lying between them. The germline V gene encodes CDR1 MRHNA and CDR2 SNTAGT. This CDR3 reads CASRVEGQLGELFF. DNA for the CDR3: TGTGCCAGCAGGGTAGAGGGCCAACTGGGGGAGCTGTTTTTT.

The V and J genes are TRBV30 and TRBJ2-5, with 8 positions matching TRBD1. Looked up from germline, CDR1 is GTSNPN and CDR2 is SVGIG (reference sequence). The CDR3 has 13 residues. After removal of 3 bases from V and 2 bases from J, the junction contained 2 bases not matched to a gene. The CDR3 reads CAWSRQGQETQYF. DNA of the CDR3: TGTGCCTGGAGCAGACAGGGGCAAGAGACCCAGTACTTC.

The J gene is TRBJ2-7, the V gene TRBV5-4; 9 positions agree with TRBD2. The V gene end was trimmed by 0 bases and the J gene end by 6 bases; junction bases not matched to a gene: 10. Per the germline V gene, CDR1 is SGHNT and CDR2 is YYREEE (reference sequence). This CDR3 is built from 16 residues. CDR3 sequence: CASSLGARTSVLEQYF. The CDR3, as DNA: TGTGCCAGCAGCTTGGGTGCTAGGACTAGCGTCCTCGAGCAGTACTTC.

This rearrangement joins TRBV28 to TRBJ1-1, with TRBD1 matching 9 bases. The CDR3 length is 14 residues. With V trimmed by 8 bases and J by 8 bases, 12 bases remained unmatched. Per germline, CDR1 MDHEN and CDR2 SYDVKM. CDR3 amino acids: CASQEQGATIEAFF. DNA of the CDR3: TGTGCCAGCCAAGAACAGGGGGCGACGATAGAAGCTTTCTTT.

CDR3 sequence reads: CASTIRTLGTGREKLFF. The DNA of the CDR3 is TGTGCCAGTACCATCCGGACTCTGGGGACAGGAAGAGAAAAACTGTTTTTT. The chain couples TRBV19 to TRBJ1-4; 8 nucleotides line up with TRBD1. After removal of 7 bases from V and 8 bases from J, the junction contained 18 bases not matched to a gene. Per the germline V gene, CDR1 is LNHDA and CDR2 is SQIVND (reference sequence). The CDR3 consists of 17 residues.

This sequence joins TRBV27 and TRBJ1-2; TRBD1 matches 9 bases. This CDR3 spans 16 amino acids. CDR1 is MNHEY, CDR2 SMNVEV, per germline (reference sequence). The trim removed 0 bases at V and 6 bases at J, leaving 8 bases unmatched. In DNA form, the CDR3 reads TGTGCCAGCAGTTTATCGGGGGGACAGGGAACGAATGGCTACACCTTC. Amino acid sequence: CASSLSGGQGTNGYTF.

This chain uses TRBV6-1 with TRBJ1-5; D is uncertain. Germline V CDR1 and CDR2: MNHNS, SASEGT. CDR3 length equals 19 residues. Between the trimmed V and J ends, which lost 2 bases and 0 bases, there was a span of 20 bases. CDR3 nucleotides: TGTGCCAGCAGTGAAAGGAGGCGGGGAAAAGTGAATAGCAATCAGCCCCAGCATTTT. It encodes CASSERRRGKVNSNQPQHF.

V gene TRBV28 combines with J gene TRBJ1-2; TRBD1 is a possible D gene (6 bases). Germline V lookup: CDR1 MDHEN, CDR2 SYDVKM. Trimming took off 5 bases at V and 4 bases at J, with 23 bases between the two ends. The CDR3 loop spans 17 amino acids. The CDR3 protein is CASSPLRAGRGIYGYTF. DNA for the CDR3: TGTGCCAGCAGTCCCCTTCGGGCAGGGAGGGGGATCTATGGCTACACCTTC.

The chain joins TRBV28 to TRBJ2-1; 8 nucleotides agree with TRBD1. The CDR3 covers 15 residues. Germline V gene sequence: CDR1 MDHEN, CDR2 SYDVKM. Unmatched junction bases numbered 8, after V lost 5 bases and J lost 5 bases. CDR3 sequence reads: CASSLAGQGNNEQFF. Here the CDR3 DNA reads TGTGCCAGCAGTCTGGCCGGACAGGGCAACAATGAGCAGTTCTTC.

The chain is built from TRBV9 and TRBJ2-7; no reliable D call. Looked up from germline, CDR1 is SGDLS and CDR2 is YYNGEE. The V and J ends lost 0 bases and 0 bases respectively, with 13 bases between them. The CDR3 sequence is 16 residues long. CDR3 bases: TGTGCCAGCAGCGTAGGAGATCCAGACCGCTCCTACGAGCAGTACTTC. Translated, it gives CASSVGDPDRSYEQYF.

The chain is built from TRBV5-4 and TRBJ2-7; D remains ambiguous. Trimming stripped 4 bases from V and 4 bases from J, with 18 bases between. The CDR3 contains 15 residues. Germline-derived CDR1 and CDR2 are SGHNT and YYREEE (reference sequence). CDR3 coding DNA: TGTGCCAGCAGCGCATCCATAACCGGACCTTACGAGCAGTACTTC. Protein sequence: CASSASITGPYEQYF.

V usage is TRBV4-3 and J usage is TRBJ2-2; the D call may be TRBD1 or TRBD2 (5 bases each). There are 15 residues in the CDR3. V lost 6 bases to trimming and J lost 5 bases, with 16 bases between them. The germline V gene has CDR1 LGHNA and CDR2 YSLEER. The chain's CDR3 is CASRARGTTTGELFF. The DNA for the CDR3 is TGCGCCAGCAGAGCCCGGGGCACCACAACCGGGGAGCTGTTTTTT.

The V and J genes are TRBV29-1 and TRBJ1-1; 8 bases agree with TRBD1. The CDR3 is made up of 16 amino acids. Germline V gives CDR1 SQVTM, CDR2 ANQGSEA. The J segment lost 1 base and the V segment lost 3 bases, leaving 10 bases of the junction unmatched. CDR3 nucleotide sequence: TGCAGCGTTGAGGGGGGGACAGGACACACGAACACTGAAGCTTTCTTT. Encoded protein: CSVEGGTGHTNTEAFF.

The gene calls are TRBV7-9 and TRBJ2-1; 9 nucleotides align to TRBD1. Germline trimming cut 7 bases from V and 8 bases from J; bases unmatched to any gene: 9. The CDR3 extends over 14 amino acids. CDR1 and CDR2 from the germline V gene are SEHNR and FQNEAQ (reference sequence). CDR3 sequence: CASKRGTGRDEQFF. CDR3 nucleotides: TGTGCCAGCAAAAGGGGGACAGGGCGGGATGAGCAGTTCTTC.

As to this clone: The sample contains more than one DNA sequence encoding this CDR3. The chain uses TRBV19 and TRBJ1-5; unclear D gene. V was shortened by 3 bases and J by 4 bases, with 13 bases between the two germline ends. CDR1 is LNHDA and CDR2 is SQIVND in the germline V gene (reference sequence). CDR3 length equals 15 residues. The CDR3 loop reads CASSIPGGVNQPQHF. The DNA of the CDR3 is TGTGCCAGTAGTATCCCCGGTGGGGTAAATCAGCCCCAGCATTTT.